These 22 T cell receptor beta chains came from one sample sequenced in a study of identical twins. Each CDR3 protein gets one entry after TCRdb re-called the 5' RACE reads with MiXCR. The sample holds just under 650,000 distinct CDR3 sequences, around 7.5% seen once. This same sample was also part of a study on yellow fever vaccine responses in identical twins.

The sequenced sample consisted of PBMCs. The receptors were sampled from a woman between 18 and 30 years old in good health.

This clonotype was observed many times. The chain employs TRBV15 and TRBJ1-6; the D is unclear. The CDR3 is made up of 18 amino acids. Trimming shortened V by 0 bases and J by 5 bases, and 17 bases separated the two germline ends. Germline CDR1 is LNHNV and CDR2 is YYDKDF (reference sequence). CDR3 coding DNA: TGTGCCACCAGCAGAGAACCGACTCGGGTGGGAAATAATTCACCCCTCCACTTT. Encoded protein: CATSREPTRVGNNSPLHF.

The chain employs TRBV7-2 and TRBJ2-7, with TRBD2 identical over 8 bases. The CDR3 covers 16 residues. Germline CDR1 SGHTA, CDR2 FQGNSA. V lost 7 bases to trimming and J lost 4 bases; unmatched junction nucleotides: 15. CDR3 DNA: TGTGCCAGCACCCCTGACGGGCTAGCGGGTGATTACGAGCAGTACGTC. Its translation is CASTPDGLAGDYEQYV.

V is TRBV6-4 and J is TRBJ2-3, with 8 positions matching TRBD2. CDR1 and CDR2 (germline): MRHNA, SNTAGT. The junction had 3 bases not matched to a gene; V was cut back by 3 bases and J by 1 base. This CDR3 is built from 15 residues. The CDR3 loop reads CASSDVGGGTDTQYF. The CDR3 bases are TGTGCCAGCAGTGATGTCGGGGGGGGCACAGATACGCAGTATTTT.

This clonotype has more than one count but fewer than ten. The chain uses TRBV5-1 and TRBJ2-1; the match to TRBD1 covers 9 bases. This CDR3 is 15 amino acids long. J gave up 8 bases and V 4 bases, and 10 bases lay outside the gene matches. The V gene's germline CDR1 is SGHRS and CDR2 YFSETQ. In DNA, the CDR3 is TGCGCCAGCAGCCCCGGACAGGGGTCGTCCGATGAGCAGTTCTTC. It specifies CASSPGQGSSDEQFF.

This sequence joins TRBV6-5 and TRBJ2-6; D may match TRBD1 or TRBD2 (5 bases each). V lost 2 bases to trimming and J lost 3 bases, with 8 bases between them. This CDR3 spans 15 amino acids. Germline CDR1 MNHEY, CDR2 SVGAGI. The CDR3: CASSYGGYGANVLTF. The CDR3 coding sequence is TGTGCCAGCAGTTACGGGGGATATGGGGCCAACGTCCTGACTTTC.

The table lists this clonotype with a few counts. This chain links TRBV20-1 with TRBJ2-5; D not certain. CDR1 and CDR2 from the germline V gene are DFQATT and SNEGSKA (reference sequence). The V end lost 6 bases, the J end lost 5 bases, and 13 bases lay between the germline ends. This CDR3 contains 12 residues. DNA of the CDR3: TGCAGTGCCCCCGTTGCTCCGGAGACCCAGTACTTC. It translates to CSAPVAPETQYF.

CDR3 loop: CASSFQGSQIYEQYF. The DNA for the CDR3 is TGTGCCAGCAGTTTTCAGGGCAGTCAGATATACGAGCAGTACTTC. The chain employs TRBV12-3 or TRBV12-4 and TRBJ2-7; maybe TRBD1 (5 bases). V lost 3 bases and J lost 4, with 16 bases in between. The CDR3 covers 15 residues.

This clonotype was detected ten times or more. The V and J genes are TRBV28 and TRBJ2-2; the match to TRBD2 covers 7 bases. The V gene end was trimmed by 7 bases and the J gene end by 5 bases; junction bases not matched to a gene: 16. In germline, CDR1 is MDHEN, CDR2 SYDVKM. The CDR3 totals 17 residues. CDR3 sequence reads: CASITSGGVGLTGELFF. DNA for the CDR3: TGTGCCAGCATCACCTCGGGGGGAGTAGGACTAACCGGGGAGCTGTTTTTT.

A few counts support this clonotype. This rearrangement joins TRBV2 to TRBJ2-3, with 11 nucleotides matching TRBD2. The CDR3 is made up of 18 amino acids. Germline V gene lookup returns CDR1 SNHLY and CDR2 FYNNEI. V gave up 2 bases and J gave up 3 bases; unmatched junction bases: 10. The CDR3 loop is CASSERASGGPRTDTQYF. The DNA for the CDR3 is TGTGCCAGCAGTGAACGAGCTAGCGGGGGGCCTAGAACAGATACGCAGTATTTT.

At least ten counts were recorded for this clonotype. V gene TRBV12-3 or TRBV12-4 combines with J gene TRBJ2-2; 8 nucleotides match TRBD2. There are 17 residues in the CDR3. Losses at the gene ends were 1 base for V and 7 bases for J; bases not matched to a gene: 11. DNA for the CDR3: TGTGCCAGCAGTTTAGGGGCCCTCCGGGGGGGCGGCGGGGAGCTGTTTTTT. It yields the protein CASSLGALRGGGGELFF.

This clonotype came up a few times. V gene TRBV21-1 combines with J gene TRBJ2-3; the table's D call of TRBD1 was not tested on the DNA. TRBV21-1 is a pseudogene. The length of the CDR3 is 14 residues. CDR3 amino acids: CASSIAGGPDTQYF. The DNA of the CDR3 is TGTGCCAGCAGCATAGCGGGGGGGCCAGATACGCAGTATTTT.

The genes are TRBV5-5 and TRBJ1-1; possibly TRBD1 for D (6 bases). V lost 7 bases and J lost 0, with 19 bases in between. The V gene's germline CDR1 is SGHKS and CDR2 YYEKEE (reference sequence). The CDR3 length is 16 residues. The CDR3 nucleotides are TGTGCCAGCCATGCTTACAGGGTAGAGGTGAACACTGAAGCTTTCTTT. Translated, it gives CASHAYRVEVNTEAFF.

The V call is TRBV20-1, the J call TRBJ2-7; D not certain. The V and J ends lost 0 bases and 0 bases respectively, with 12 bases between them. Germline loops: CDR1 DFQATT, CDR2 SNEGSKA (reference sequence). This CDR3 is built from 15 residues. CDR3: CSARDLAPSSYEQYF. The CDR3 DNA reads TGCAGTGCTAGAGATCTGGCTCCCTCCTCCTACGAGCAGTACTTC.

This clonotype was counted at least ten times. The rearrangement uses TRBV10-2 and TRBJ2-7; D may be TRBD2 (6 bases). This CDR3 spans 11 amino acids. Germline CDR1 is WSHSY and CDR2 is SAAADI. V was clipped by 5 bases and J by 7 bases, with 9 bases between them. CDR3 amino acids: CASSRAGEQYF. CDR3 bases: TGCGCCAGCAGTCGGGCGGGAGAGCAGTACTTC.

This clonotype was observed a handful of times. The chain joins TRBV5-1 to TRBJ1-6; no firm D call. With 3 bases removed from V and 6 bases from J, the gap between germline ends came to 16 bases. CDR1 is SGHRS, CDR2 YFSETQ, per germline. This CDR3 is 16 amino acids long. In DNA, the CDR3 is TGCGCCAGCAGCTCGGGGAGCCTGCAGGCTAATTCACCCCTCCACTTT. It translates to CASSSGSLQANSPLHF.

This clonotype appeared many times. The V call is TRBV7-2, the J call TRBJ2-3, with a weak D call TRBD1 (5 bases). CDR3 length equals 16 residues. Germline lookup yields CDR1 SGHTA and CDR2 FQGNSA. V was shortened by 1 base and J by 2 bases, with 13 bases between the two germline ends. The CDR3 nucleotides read TGTGCCAGCAGCTTAGGTGGACACCGAAACACAGATACGCAGTATTTT. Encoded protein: CASSLGGHRNTDTQYF.

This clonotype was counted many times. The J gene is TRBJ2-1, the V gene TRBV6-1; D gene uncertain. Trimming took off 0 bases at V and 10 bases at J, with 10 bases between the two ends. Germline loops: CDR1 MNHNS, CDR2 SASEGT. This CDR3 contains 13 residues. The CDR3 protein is CASSEARLREQFF. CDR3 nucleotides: TGTGCCAGCAGTGAAGCTAGACTTAGGGAGCAGTTCTTC.

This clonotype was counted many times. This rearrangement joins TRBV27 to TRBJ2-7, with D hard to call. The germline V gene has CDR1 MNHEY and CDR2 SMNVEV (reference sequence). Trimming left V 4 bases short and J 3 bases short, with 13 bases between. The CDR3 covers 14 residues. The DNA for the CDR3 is TGTGCCAGCAGTTCCCACACTGGGAACTACGAGCAGTACTTC. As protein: CASSSHTGNYEQYF.

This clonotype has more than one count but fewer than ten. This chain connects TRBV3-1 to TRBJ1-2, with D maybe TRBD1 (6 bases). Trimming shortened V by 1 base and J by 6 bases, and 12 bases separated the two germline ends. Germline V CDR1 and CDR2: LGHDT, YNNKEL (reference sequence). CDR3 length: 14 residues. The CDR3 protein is CASSQADRSDGYTF. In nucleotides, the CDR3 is TGTGCCAGCAGCCAAGCCGACAGGAGCGATGGCTACACCTTC.

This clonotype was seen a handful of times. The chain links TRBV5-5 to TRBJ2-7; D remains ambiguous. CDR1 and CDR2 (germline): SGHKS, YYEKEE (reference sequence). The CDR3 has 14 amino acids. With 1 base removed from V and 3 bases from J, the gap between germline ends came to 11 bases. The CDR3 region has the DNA TGTGCCAGCAGCTTGAACGGAAGGGACTACGAGCAGTACGTC. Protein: CASSLNGRDYEQYV.

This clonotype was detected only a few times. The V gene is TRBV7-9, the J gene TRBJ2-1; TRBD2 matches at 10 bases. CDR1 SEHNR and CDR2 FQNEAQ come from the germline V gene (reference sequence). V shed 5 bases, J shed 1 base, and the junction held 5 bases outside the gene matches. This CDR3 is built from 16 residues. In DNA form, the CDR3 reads TGTGCCAGCAGCGCCGTACTAGCGGGATCCTACAATGAGCAGTTCTTC. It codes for CASSAVLAGSYNEQFF. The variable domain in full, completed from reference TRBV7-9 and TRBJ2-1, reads DTGVSQNPRHKITKRGQNVTFRCDPISEHNRLYWYRQTLGQGPEFLTYFQNEAQLEKSRLLSDRFSAERPKGSFSTLEIQRTEQGDSAMYLCASSAVLAGSYNEQFFGPGTRLTVL.

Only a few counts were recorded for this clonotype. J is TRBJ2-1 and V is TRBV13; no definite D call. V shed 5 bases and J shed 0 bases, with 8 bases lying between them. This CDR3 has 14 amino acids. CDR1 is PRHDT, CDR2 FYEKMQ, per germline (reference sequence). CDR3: CASSTRISYNEQFF. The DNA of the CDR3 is TGTGCCAGCAGCACCAGGATCTCCTACAATGAGCAGTTCTTC.